A single sample gave rise to the 25 T cell receptor beta chains below, sequenced in a study of CD8 T cells in ankylosing spondylitis. The study's findings and limits: In ankylosing spondylitis blood, a motif of several highly homologous TCR beta variants appeared characteristic.

TCRdb recomputed calls from the 5' RACE reads with MiXCR, one row per CDR3 protein. The table has some 840,000 distinct CDR3 sequences, 10% to 15% seen once. No antigen is known for these receptors. Sequencing was performed on blood, either unsorted or a sorted T cell fraction (not recorded which). The receptors come from a male donor with ankylosing spondylitis.

The J gene is TRBJ1-1, the V gene TRBV6-5, with 10 bases fitting TRBD1. V lost 2 bases, J lost 6 bases, and 3 bases stayed unmatched. This CDR3 has 14 amino acids. CDR1 is MNHEY, CDR2 SVGAGI, per germline. CDR3 sequence reads: CASSYGTGAAEAFF. DNA for the CDR3: TGTGCCAGCAGTTACGGGACAGGGGCGGCTGAAGCTTTCTTT.

V usage is TRBV20-1 and J usage is TRBJ1-2; D unclear. The CDR3 has 14 residues. The V and J ends lost 6 bases and 3 bases respectively, with 17 bases between them. Germline V gene data show CDR1 as DFQATT and CDR2 as SNEGSKA (reference sequence). The CDR3 here is CSALRHLKDYGYTF. The CDR3, as DNA: TGCAGTGCCCTTCGACACCTAAAGGACTATGGCTACACCTTC.

This rearrangement joins TRBV5-5 to TRBJ1-6, with a possible D match to TRBD1 (5 bases). Germline V gene sequence: CDR1 SGHKS, CDR2 YYEKEE (reference sequence). The CDR3 loop spans 13 amino acids. Deletions cut 4 bases from V and 8 bases from J, with 10 bases between. CDR3 loop: CASSRDRYSPLHF. CDR3 nucleotide sequence: TGTGCCAGCAGCCGGGACCGATATTCACCCCTCCACTTT.

The chain has TRBV6-2 or TRBV6-3 and TRBJ2-5; D is undetermined. Trimming shortened V by 6 bases and J by 5 bases, and 10 bases separated the two germline ends. CDR1 is MNHEY and CDR2 is SVGEGT in the germline V gene. This CDR3 spans 12 amino acids. CDR3 coding DNA: TGTGCCAGCAGGGGAAATGACGAGACCCAGTACTTC. As protein: CASRGNDETQYF.

This clonotype showed up just a few times. The rearrangement joins TRBV5-1 to TRBJ2-7; D unresolved. V shed 0 bases and J shed 0 bases, with 10 bases lying between them. This CDR3 spans 15 amino acids. CDR1 SGHRS and CDR2 YFSETQ come from the germline V gene. The CDR3 protein is CASSLESASSYEQYF. CDR3 nucleotide sequence: TGCGCCAGCAGCTTGGAATCCGCTAGCTCCTACGAGCAGTACTTC.

J is TRBJ1-3 and V is TRBV7-2; tentative D call: TRBD1 (6 bases). The CDR3 loop spans 15 amino acids. The V gene lost 3 bases and the J gene lost 2 bases, with 11 bases spanning the gap. Germline CDR1 and CDR2: SGHTA and FQGNSA. Here the CDR3 DNA reads TGTGCCAGCAGCTTCGTCGGGGGCCCTGGAAACACCATATATTTT. Amino acid sequence: CASSFVGGPGNTIYF.

The chain's CDR3 is CASGPGALYEQYF. CDR3 sequence (DNA): TGTGCCAGCGGTCCAGGGGCCCTCTACGAGCAGTACTTC. The chain couples TRBV5-6 to TRBJ2-7, with D possibly matching TRBD1 (6 bases). Germline V gene lookup returns CDR1 SGHDT and CDR2 YYEEEE. The CDR3 covers 13 residues. The V and J ends lost 7 bases and 3 bases respectively, with 14 bases between them.

This clonotype was seen more than once but under ten times. This chain uses TRBV20-1 with TRBJ2-1; D not resolved. CDR3 size: 16 residues. Germline V gene lookup returns CDR1 DFQATT and CDR2 SNEGSKA (reference sequence). Trimming removed 2 bases at V and 0 bases at J, with 14 bases between. The CDR3 DNA reads TGCAGTGCTAGAACCCCTCGCGGAAGCTCCTACAATGAGCAGTTCTTC. Translated, it gives CSARTPRGSSYNEQFF.

This clonotype came up many times. The chain is built from TRBV29-1 and TRBJ2-5; TRBD1 is a possible D gene (6 bases). CDR3 length: 13 amino acids. The V gene's germline CDR1 is SQVTM and CDR2 ANQGSEA. Trimming stripped 1 base from V and 6 bases from J, with 12 bases between. CDR3 loop: CSVEGDTRQTQYF. CDR3 bases: TGCAGCGTTGAAGGGGACACCCGACAGACCCAGTACTTC.

The gene calls are TRBV18 and TRBJ1-1; a possible D gene is TRBD1 (5 bases). The CDR3 consists of 15 residues. CDR1 is KGHSH, CDR2 LQKENI, per germline. V lost 3 bases and J lost 0, with 11 bases in between. The CDR3 is CASSPITGLNTEAFF. CDR3 nucleotide sequence: TGTGCCAGCTCACCGATAACAGGTCTGAACACTGAAGCTTTCTTT.

This clonotype was observed many times. An end of the junction does not agree with germline; a read error may underlie this. The CDR3 DNA is TGTGCCAGCTCACCCCCCGGCTCTGGGGCCAACGTCCTGACTTTC. This translates into CASSPPGSGANVLTF. The rearrangement links TRBV5-1 to TRBJ2-6, with unresolved D. CDR3 length equals 15 residues. Germline CDR1 is SGHRS and CDR2 is YFSETQ.

Many counts were recorded for this clonotype. The rearrangement uses TRBV5-5 and TRBJ2-1; D remains ambiguous. CDR3 length: 13 amino acids. Looked up from germline, CDR1 is SGHKS and CDR2 is YYEKEE (reference sequence). Deletions cut 1 base from V and 9 bases from J, with 11 bases between. The CDR3 here is CASSLYPVGEQFF. For the CDR3, the DNA is TGTGCCAGCAGCTTGTATCCGGTTGGTGAGCAGTTCTTC.

This clonotype was found many times. The rearrangement joins TRBV12-3 or TRBV12-4 to TRBJ2-7, with 8 nucleotides matching TRBD1. CDR3 length equals 13 residues. V was clipped by 8 bases and J by 2 bases; unmatched bases: 5. The CDR3 loop reads CASRAGGAYEQYF. DNA for the CDR3: TGTGCCAGCCGCGCAGGGGGCGCCTACGAGCAGTACTTC.

This clonotype occurred many times. As DNA, the CDR3 is TGTGCCAGCAGCCAAGAAGGATATGAAGCTTTCTTT. This translates into CASSQEGYEAFF. The chain carries TRBV4-2 and TRBJ1-1; D is unclear. This CDR3 comprises 12 residues. Germline values: CDR1 LGHNA, CDR2 YNFKEQ. The V end lost 0 bases, the J end lost 7 bases, and 6 bases lay between the germline ends.

This clonotype has more than one count but fewer than ten. Being one base from a much bigger clone, this may be a read error. The chain links TRBV12-3 or TRBV12-4 to TRBJ1-2; 9 bases fit TRBD1. The CDR3 consists of 12 residues. J gave up 8 bases and V 6 bases, and 4 bases lay outside the gene matches. The DNA for the CDR3 is TGTGCCAGCAGGCGGACAGGGGCCGGCTACACCTTC. As protein: CASRRTGAGYTF.

The sample holds a few counts of this clonotype. The genes are TRBV18 and TRBJ2-7; 7 nucleotides line up with TRBD1. The germline CDR1 and CDR2 sequences are KGHSH and LQKENI. CDR3 length: 16 residues. Losses at the gene ends were 1 base for V and 3 bases for J; bases not matched to a gene: 9. The chain's CDR3 is CASSPLGQTKFYEQYF. CDR3 sequence (DNA): TGTGCCAGCTCACCACTGGGACAGACTAAATTCTACGAGCAGTACTTC. Drawing the rest from reference TRBV18 and TRBJ2-7, the complete variable domain is NAGVMQNPRHLVRRRGQEARLRCSPMKGHSHVYWYRQLPEEGLKFMVYLQKENIIDESGMPKERFSAEFPKEGPSILRIQQVVRGDSAAYFCASSPLGQTKFYEQYFGPGTRLTVT.

The chain links TRBV20-1 to TRBJ1-2; D gene ambiguous. Between the trimmed V and J ends, which lost 1 base and 2 bases, there was a span of 23 bases. CDR1 and CDR2 (germline): DFQATT, SNEGSKA (reference sequence). The CDR3 covers 18 residues. In DNA form, the CDR3 reads TGCAGTGCTAGAGGAACATCTACCGAAGTGGGAGTGAACTATGGCTACACCTTC. Encoded protein: CSARGTSTEVGVNYGYTF.

The gene calls are TRBV10-3 and TRBJ2-7, with D possibly being TRBD2 (5 bases). The CDR3 sequence is 13 residues long. Germline V gene lookup returns CDR1 ENHRY and CDR2 SYGVKD. Trimming removed 4 bases from V and 4 bases from J, with 11 bases in between. CDR3 sequence: CAISGKSGYEQYF. DNA for the CDR3: TGTGCCATCAGTGGCAAAAGCGGTTACGAGCAGTACTTC.

A remark on this clonotype: This sequence may be a read error, since a much larger clone differs from it by one base. The chain carries TRBV7-8 and TRBJ1-1, with D possibly matching TRBD1 (5 bases). CDR3 length equals 12 residues. CDR1 is SGHVS, CDR2 FQNEAQ, per germline. In DNA form, the CDR3 reads TGTGTCAGCAGCTTAGCGGGGGGAGAAGCTTTCTTT. It translates to CVSSLAGGEAFF. Filled out from reference TRBV7-8 and TRBJ1-1, the complete variable domain reads GAGVSQSPRYKVAKRGQDVALRCDPISGHVSLFWYQQALGQGPEFLTYFQNEAQLDKSGLPSDRFFAERPEGSVSTLKIQRTQQEDSAVYLCVSSLAGGEAFFGQGTRLTVV.

This clonotype appeared a few times. This rearrangement joins TRBV4-3 to TRBJ2-7; D possibly matches TRBD1 or TRBD2 (5 bases each). The germline V gene has CDR1 LGHNA and CDR2 YSLEER. The CDR3 sequence is 15 residues long. Trimming took 5 bases from V and 2 from J, leaving 16 bases between them. The CDR3 loop is CASSKRDREAYEQYF. The CDR3 DNA reads TGCGCCAGCAGCAAGAGGGACCGAGAAGCCTACGAGCAGTACTTC.

The chain employs TRBV27 and TRBJ1-4; D is unclear. The V gene lost 2 bases and the J gene lost 5 bases, with 12 bases spanning the gap. The germline V gene encodes CDR1 MNHEY and CDR2 SMNVEV (reference sequence). The CDR3 totals 15 residues. The chain's CDR3 is CASSLIRRLNEKLFF. CDR3 bases: TGTGCCAGCAGTTTAATCCGACGGTTGAATGAAAAACTGTTTTTT.

This clonotype was seen only a few times. The chain combines TRBV7-2 with TRBJ2-7; D not resolved. This CDR3 region has 13 residues. The germline V gene has CDR1 SGHTA and CDR2 FQGNSA. V was shortened by 8 bases and J by 1 base, with 12 bases between the two germline ends. The CDR3 spells CASAVVRSYEQYF. The CDR3 DNA is TGTGCCAGCGCCGTAGTCCGATCCTACGAGCAGTACTTC.

Ten or more counts support this clonotype. The gene calls are TRBV12-3 or TRBV12-4 and TRBJ2-5; D is unclear. The length of the CDR3 is 13 residues. Trimming removed 7 bases at V and 5 bases at J, with 14 bases between. The CDR3 region has the DNA TGTGCCAGCATGGTAGGCGGTGGGGAGACCCAGTACTTC. Protein: CASMVGGGETQYF.

This chain links TRBV9 with TRBJ2-1, with 12 bases matching TRBD2. V shed 4 bases, J shed 3 bases, and the junction held 5 bases outside the gene matches. Germline V CDR1 and CDR2: SGDLS, YYNGEE. This CDR3 comprises 16 residues. DNA for the CDR3: TGTGCCAGCAGCCTGAAGACTAGCGGGGGCTACAATGAGCAGTTCTTC. Translating it yields CASSLKTSGGYNEQFF.

This rearrangement joins TRBV20-1 to TRBJ1-5, with TRBD1 as a possible D gene (5 bases). Trimming removed 1 base at V and 5 bases at J, with 12 bases between. The CDR3 extends over 14 amino acids. Germline loops: CDR1 DFQATT, CDR2 SNEGSKA (reference sequence). The CDR3 sequence is CSARVGTSYQPQHF. The CDR3 DNA reads as TGCAGTGCTAGAGTCGGGACGTCGTATCAGCCCCAGCATTTT.